The 17 T cell receptor beta chains reported below all come from one sample, sequenced in a study of memory B cells and T cells in multiple sclerosis. Assay: immunoSEQ multiplex PCR; the TCRdb copy retains only in-frame clones and omits some. The sample lists about 14,000 clones, 69% seen once, with 2% to 2.5% in the top ten. The sequenced sample was memory (CD45RO+) CD4+ T cells from blood. The receptors derive from a human donor with multiple sclerosis.

This clone occurred once. The gene calls are TRBV2 and TRBJ2-7; tentative D call: TRBD1 (5 bases). The V end lost 2 bases, the J end lost 3 bases, and 8 bases lay between the germline ends. The CDR3 loop spans 13 amino acids. The V gene's germline CDR1 is SNHLY and CDR2 FYNNEI. This CDR3 reads CASSESRGYEQYF. The CDR3 region has the DNA TGTGCCAGCAGTGAATCTAGGGGCTACGAGCAGTACTTC.

This chain's CDR3 is CASSPQRGGGDGYTF. The DNA of the CDR3 is TGTGCCAGCTCACCCCAGCGCGGTGGCGGGGATGGCTACACCTTC. This chain connects TRBV18 to TRBJ1-2, with D unresolved. Per germline, CDR1 KGHSH and CDR2 LQKENI. V was cut by 3 bases and J by 6 bases, with 17 bases left in between. CDR3 length: 15 amino acids.

V and J are TRBV28 and TRBJ1-5; 7 bases line up with TRBD1. This CDR3 is built from 14 residues. V was pared by 4 bases and J by 2 bases, with 2 bases of the junction left unmatched. CDR1 and CDR2 (germline): MDHEN, SYDVKM. CDR3 loop: CASSSDRGNQPQHF. The CDR3 DNA is TGTGCCAGCAGTTCAGACAGGGGCAATCAGCCCCAGCATTTT.

The chain carries TRBV14 and TRBJ2-1; 8 nucleotides match TRBD2. This CDR3 contains 16 residues. The germline gives CDR1 SGHDN, CDR2 FVKESK. The J segment lost 4 bases and the V segment lost 5 bases, leaving 10 bases of the junction unmatched. This CDR3 reads CASSNDPSGWYNEQFF. The CDR3 nucleotides read TGTGCCAGCAGCAACGATCCTAGCGGGTGGTACAATGAGCAGTTCTTC.

This clone was counted only a few times. The rearrangement joins TRBV5-4 to TRBJ2-7; possibly TRBD1 for D (7 bases). Trimming took 4 bases from V and 2 from J, leaving 16 bases between them. CDR1 is SGHNT, CDR2 YYREEE, per germline (reference sequence). The CDR3 runs 15 residues. For the CDR3, the DNA is TGTGCCAGCAGCCGACCAGGGGGGTCGACCTACGAGCAGTACTTC. It translates to CASSRPGGSTYEQYF.

The chain couples TRBV10-3 to TRBJ1-5; 8 nucleotides match TRBD1. Germline CDR1 reads ENHRY; CDR2 reads SYGVKD. The V and J ends lost 4 bases and 2 bases, in that order; junction bases with no gene match: 1. The length of the CDR3 is 14 residues. The DNA for the CDR3 is TGTGCCATCAGTGGGGGACAGGGCAATCAGCCCCAGCATTTT. As protein: CAISGGQGNQPQHF.

This rearrangement joins TRBV5-1 to TRBJ2-2, with TRBD2 matching 7 bases. Losses at the gene ends were 9 bases for V and 1 base for J; bases not matched to a gene: 18. The CDR3 runs to 18 residues. Germline CDR1 and CDR2: SGHRS and YFSETQ. The CDR3 is CATRGGSWLRGNTGELFF. DNA of the CDR3: TGCGCCACCCGGGGAGGGTCATGGTTACGCGGGAACACCGGGGAGCTGTTTTTT.

V is TRBV28 and J is TRBJ2-7; D is ambiguous. Trimming stripped 10 bases from V and 0 bases from J, with 16 bases between. Looked up from germline, CDR1 is MDHEN and CDR2 is SYDVKM. The CDR3 is 14 amino acids. The CDR3 DNA reads as TGTGCCATACGACCCCGGGTTAGCTCCTACGAGCAGTACTTC. Residues: CAIRPRVSSYEQYF. The whole variable domain, remainder taken from reference TRBV28 and TRBJ2-7, is DVKVTQSSRYLVKRTGEKVFLECVQDMDHENMFWYRQDPGLGLRLIYFSYDVKMKEKGDIPEGYSVSREKKERFSLILESASTNQTSMYLCAIRPRVSSYEQYFGPGTRLTVT.

The rearrangement links TRBV5-6 to TRBJ1-2; 8 bases line up with TRBD1. The CDR3 has 13 amino acids. V was pared by 4 bases and J by 2 bases, with 1 base of the junction left unmatched. Per the germline V gene, CDR1 is SGHDT and CDR2 is YYEEEE. CDR3: CASSRDRNYGYTF. The CDR3 region has the DNA TGTGCCAGCAGCCGGGACAGGAACTATGGCTACACCTTC. Full variable domain (remainder filled in from reference TRBV5-6 and TRBJ1-2): DAGVTQSPTHLIKTRGQQVTLRCSPKSGHDTVSWYQQALGQGPQFIFQYYEEEERQRGNFPDRFSGHQFPNYSSELNVNALLLGDSALYLCASSRDRNYGYTFGSGTRLTVV.

J is TRBJ2-7 and V is TRBV7-3; 8 nucleotides line up with TRBD2. The CDR3 length is 16 residues. In germline, CDR1 is SGHTA, CDR2 FQGTGA. Trimming cost V 6 bases and J 0 bases; bases outside gene matches: 10. The CDR3 region has the DNA TGTGCCAGCAGTGTACGGGGGGGCCGTTCCTCCTACGAGCAGTACTTC. Its translation: CASSVRGGRSSYEQYF. Complete variable domain (other parts from reference TRBV7-3 and TRBJ2-7): GAGVSQTPSNKVTEKGKYVELRCDPISGHTALYWYRQSLGQGPEFLIYFQGTGAADDSGLPNDRFFAVRPEGSVSTLKIQRTERGDSAVYLCASSVRGGRSSYEQYFGPGTRLTVT.

V and J are TRBV5-1 and TRBJ2-1; possibly TRBD2 for D (7 bases). This CDR3 has 18 amino acids. The germline V gene encodes CDR1 SGHRS and CDR2 YFSETQ. V shed 0 bases and J shed 1 base, with 17 bases lying between them. In nucleotides, the CDR3 is TGCGCCAGCAGCTTGGGGCCTTTAGGGGGGGTGTCCTACAATGAGCAGTTCTTC. Translated: CASSLGPLGGVSYNEQFF.

As to this clone: One junction end does not reproduce the germline sequence, and a read error may be involved. The J gene is TRBJ1-5, the V gene TRBV7-7, with D hard to call. The CDR3 has 13 amino acids. Germline lookup yields CDR1 SSHAT and CDR2 FNYEAQ (reference sequence). CDR3 sequence: CASSLSVNQPQHF. The CDR3, as DNA: TGTGCTAGCAGCTTAAGCGTCAATCAGCCCCAGCATTTT.

The J gene is TRBJ1-6, the V gene TRBV9; 9 nucleotides match TRBD1. Germline lookup yields CDR1 SGDLS and CDR2 YYNGEE. V trimming: 4 bases; J trimming: 7 bases; junction bases outside the gene matches: 3. This CDR3 comprises 14 residues. CDR3 sequence reads: CASSFGTGNSPLHF. DNA for the CDR3: TGTGCCAGCAGCTTTGGGACAGGGAATTCACCCCTCCACTTT.

V usage is TRBV6-5 and J usage is TRBJ2-3, with 7 bases lining up with TRBD2. V dropped 2 bases and J dropped 9; count of bases not matched to a gene: 5. Germline CDR1 is MNHEY and CDR2 is SVGAGI. This CDR3 has 13 amino acids. This CDR3 is CASSYLGTKTQYF. Here the CDR3 DNA reads TGTGCCAGCAGTTACCTCGGGACTAAGACGCAGTATTTT.

This clone was counted only a few times. The V gene is TRBV29-1, the J gene TRBJ2-2; 10 positions match TRBD2. Germline values: CDR1 SQVTM, CDR2 ANQGSEA. There are 15 residues in the CDR3. J gave up 2 bases and V 5 bases, and 5 bases lay outside the gene matches. The CDR3 loop is CSVPGTSVNTGELFF. In DNA, the CDR3 is TGCAGCGTTCCCGGGACTAGCGTAAACACCGGGGAGCTGTTTTTT.

The CDR3 reads CASSSGLANGETQYF. The CDR3 coding sequence is TGCGCCAGCAGCTCAGGACTAGCTAACGGAGAGACCCAGTACTTC. The rearrangement uses TRBV5-1 and TRBJ2-5, with 8 bases aligning to TRBD2. After removal of 3 bases from V and 4 bases from J, the junction contained 8 bases not matched to a gene. Germline V gene sequence: CDR1 SGHRS, CDR2 YFSETQ. The CDR3 length is 15 residues.

V is TRBV5-1 and J is TRBJ2-3, with TRBD1 matching 7 bases. Trimming at V came to 1 base and at J to 4 bases, leaving 9 bases not matched to a gene. The CDR3 is 16 amino acids. Per the germline V gene, CDR1 is SGHRS and CDR2 is YFSETQ. The CDR3 DNA follows: TGCGCCAGCAGCTTGATAGGGGGCGGTTGGTCAGATACGCAGTATTTT. Translation gives CASSLIGGGWSDTQYF.